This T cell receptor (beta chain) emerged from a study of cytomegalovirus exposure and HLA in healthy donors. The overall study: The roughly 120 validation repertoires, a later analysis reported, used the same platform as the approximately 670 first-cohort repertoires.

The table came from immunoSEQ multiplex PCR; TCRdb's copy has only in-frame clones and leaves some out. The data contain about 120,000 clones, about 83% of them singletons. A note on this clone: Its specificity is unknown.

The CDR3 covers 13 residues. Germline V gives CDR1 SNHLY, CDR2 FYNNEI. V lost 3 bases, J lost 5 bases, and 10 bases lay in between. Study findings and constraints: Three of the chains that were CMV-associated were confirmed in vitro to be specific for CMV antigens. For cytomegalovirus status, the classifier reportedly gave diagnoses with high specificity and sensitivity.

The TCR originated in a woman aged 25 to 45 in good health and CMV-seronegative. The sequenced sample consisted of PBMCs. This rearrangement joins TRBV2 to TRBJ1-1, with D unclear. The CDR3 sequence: CASSEFPRTEAFF. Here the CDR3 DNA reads TGTGCCAGCAGTGAGTTCCCCCGGACTGAAGCTTTCTTT.